Each of the 20 T cell receptor beta chains below was sequenced from the same sample in a study of T-cell memory formation after mild COVID-19. TCRdb reprocessed the 5' RACE reads with MiXCR, giving one entry per CDR3 protein. The sample has 350,000 to 500,000 distinct CDR3 sequences, roughly 18% seen once. Sample: PBMCs or a T cell subset sorted from them (not recorded which). The receptors were gathered from a man aged 18 to 30 who had mild COVID-19 (a few samples of this study predate the infection). Cell type and time point are not known.

The chain has TRBV10-3 and TRBJ2-2; D is perhaps TRBD1 or TRBD2 (5 bases each). V lost 4 bases, J lost 2 bases, and 14 bases lay in between. The CDR3 runs 16 residues. Germline CDR1 ENHRY, CDR2 SYGVKD. The CDR3 sequence: CAISAGTAVNTGELFF. In DNA, the CDR3 is TGTGCCATCAGTGCCGGGACCGCCGTAAACACCGGGGAGCTGTTTTTT.

Ten or more counts support this clonotype. This chain connects TRBV2 to TRBJ1-1; tentatively, D is TRBD1 (5 bases). In germline, CDR1 is SNHLY, CDR2 FYNNEI. The V end lost 11 bases, the J end lost 6 bases, and 16 bases lay between the germline ends. The CDR3 runs 12 residues. CDR3 loop: CASSREIAEAFF. CDR3 DNA sequence: TGTGCCTCCAGCAGGGAGATCGCTGAAGCTTTCTTT.

There are many counts of this clonotype. V and J are TRBV14 and TRBJ2-2; no firm D call. The V end lost 2 bases, the J end lost 5 bases, and 18 bases lay between the germline ends. Germline loops: CDR1 SGHDN, CDR2 FVKESK. This CDR3 spans 17 amino acids. The CDR3 nucleotides are TGTGCCAGCAGCCAATACGGCCTCAGAGCACCGACCGGGGAGCTGTTTTTT. Translation: CASSQYGLRAPTGELFF.

This clonotype occurred a few times. The chain combines TRBV5-1 with TRBJ2-7; 7 positions agree with TRBD1. The length of the CDR3 is 14 residues. V shed 2 bases, J shed 4 bases, and the junction held 6 bases outside the gene matches. Germline CDR1 reads SGHRS; CDR2 reads YFSETQ. The CDR3 DNA reads as TGCGCCAGCAGCTTCCGGACAGGAGCTTACGAGCAGTACTTC. It encodes CASSFRTGAYEQYF. The full variable domain, completed using reference TRBV5-1 and TRBJ2-7, is KAGVTQTPRYLIKTRGQQVTLSCSPISGHRSVSWYQQTPGQGLQFLFEYFSETQRNKGNFPGRFSGRQFSNSRSEMNVSTLELGDSALYLCASSFRTGAYEQYFGPGTRLTVT.

This sequence joins TRBV21-1 and TRBJ2-2; the table's D call of TRBD1 was not tested on the DNA. TRBV21-1 is annotated as a pseudogene. The CDR3 sequence is 15 residues long. The DNA for the CDR3 is TGTGCCAGCAGCAGAGCGGGGGGGAGCACCGGGGAGCTGTTTTTT. This encodes CASSRAGGSTGELFF.

The V gene is TRBV5-1, the J gene TRBJ2-7; tentative D call: TRBD2 (5 bases). The CDR3 runs 15 residues. Germline CDR1 and CDR2: SGHRS and YFSETQ. Trimming cost V 4 bases and J 4 bases, with 18 bases left between them. The CDR3 DNA reads TGCGCCAGCAGCGCACTCCCGGACTCCTATTACGAGCAGTACGTC. This encodes CASSALPDSYYEQYV.

V gene TRBV7-6 combines with J gene TRBJ1-6; D might be TRBD1 (5 bases). Deletions cut 5 bases from V and 6 bases from J, with 17 bases between. Per the germline V gene, CDR1 is SGHVS and CDR2 is FNYEAQ. This CDR3 is 16 amino acids long. CDR3 in DNA: TGTGCCAGCAGCAACGGGGTGGAAAGGGGTAATTCACCCCTCCACTTT. Amino acids: CASSNGVERGNSPLHF.

Many counts were recorded for this clonotype. The rearrangement uses TRBV7-9 and TRBJ2-1, with 7 bases matching TRBD1. With 2 bases clipped from V and 0 bases from J, the junction kept 4 bases outside the gene matches. CDR3 size: 16 residues. The V gene's germline CDR1 is SEHNR and CDR2 FQNEAQ (reference sequence). The CDR3 DNA follows: TGTGCCAGCAGCTTAACGGACAGGAGCTCCTACAATGAGCAGTTCTTC. This encodes CASSLTDRSSYNEQFF.

The chain couples TRBV11-1 to TRBJ1-2, with 7 bases identical to TRBD1. The CDR3 covers 14 residues. Germline trimming cut 5 bases from V and 7 bases from J; bases unmatched to any gene: 10. CDR1 and CDR2 from the germline V gene are SGHAT and FQDESV (reference sequence). DNA for the CDR3: TGTGCCAGCAGCCGTCCCGAGGGGGCGTCTGGCTACACCTTC. As protein: CASSRPEGASGYTF.

The chain combines TRBV28 with TRBJ1-2, with D hard to call. V lost 3 bases and J 8 bases, leaving 7 bases between the germline ends. The CDR3 is made up of 11 amino acids. The germline gives CDR1 MDHEN, CDR2 SYDVKM. CDR3 nucleotides: TGTGCCAGCAGTTTGTGGCGCGGCTACACCTTC. This encodes CASSLWRGYTF.

The sample holds one count of this clonotype. The chain's CDR3 is CASSVRNSIGLEQFF. In DNA, the CDR3 is TGCGCCAGCAGCGTCAGGAACTCCATTGGCCTTGAGCAGTTCTTC. The V and J genes are TRBV4-3 and TRBJ2-1; D is unclear. V shed 5 bases and J shed 9 bases, with 20 bases lying between them. The CDR3 covers 15 residues. Germline CDR1 is LGHNA and CDR2 is YSLEER.

A word on this clonotype: Mismatch with germline at one junction end may stem from a read error. The chain is built from TRBV6-5 and TRBJ2-5, with 11 bases that match TRBD2. The CDR3 covers 15 residues. Per germline, CDR1 MNHEY and CDR2 SVGAGI. DNA of the CDR3: TGTGCCATCAGTTACTACCTAGCGGGGGGAGAGACCCAGTACTTC. Translation: CAISYYLAGGETQYF.

V and J are TRBV20-1 and TRBJ2-5; D is perhaps TRBD1 (5 bases). V was cut by 2 bases and J by 5 bases, with 15 bases left in between. Germline CDR1 DFQATT, CDR2 SNEGSKA (reference sequence). CDR3 length equals 14 residues. For the CDR3, the DNA is TGCAGTGCTAGAAAGACAGCGTATAGGGAGACCCAGTACTTC. Translation gives CSARKTAYRETQYF.

V gene TRBV5-1 combines with J gene TRBJ2-5, with D possibly being TRBD1 (6 bases). Germline-derived CDR1 and CDR2 are SGHRS and YFSETQ. Trimming stripped 3 bases from V and 2 bases from J, with 14 bases between. The CDR3 spans 15 residues. CDR3 sequence reads: CASSSGTLLQETQYF. CDR3 nucleotides: TGCGCCAGCAGCTCCGGGACACTACTGCAAGAGACCCAGTACTTC.

This clonotype was picked up a small number of times. The rearrangement links TRBV28 to TRBJ1-6, with a possible D match to TRBD1 (5 bases). CDR1 MDHEN and CDR2 SYDVKM come from the germline V gene. The V end was cut by 3 bases, the J end by 1 base, with 13 bases between. This CDR3 has 17 residues. The DNA of the CDR3 is TGTGCCAGCAGTTTGGGCGCCAAGGGGTCCTATAATTCACCCCTCCACTTT. It encodes CASSLGAKGSYNSPLHF.

The rearrangement joins TRBV6-5 to TRBJ1-1, with D possibly matching TRBD1 (5 bases). Trimming removed 6 bases from V and 5 bases from J, with 10 bases in between. The CDR3 covers 12 residues. CDR1 MNHEY and CDR2 SVGAGI come from the germline V gene. For the CDR3, the DNA is TGTGCCAGCAGCCACGGGGGGACTGAAGCTTTCTTT. As protein: CASSHGGTEAFF.

The J gene is TRBJ2-7, the V gene TRBV7-9; D may correspond to TRBD1 or TRBD2 (5 bases each). The CDR3 sequence is 15 residues long. The V gene lost 7 bases and the J gene lost 0 bases, with 16 bases spanning the gap. Germline CDR1 reads SEHNR; CDR2 reads FQNEAQ (reference sequence). The CDR3 DNA is TGTGCCAGCACTCCTCGGGCAGGGAGCTCCTACGAGCAGTACTTC. It yields the protein CASTPRAGSSYEQYF. The whole variable domain, filled in from reference TRBV7-9 and TRBJ2-7, reads DTGVSQNPRHKITKRGQNVTFRCDPISEHNRLYWYRQTLGQGPEFLTYFQNEAQLEKSRLLSDRFSAERPKGSFSTLEIQRTEQGDSAMYLCASTPRAGSSYEQYFGPGTRLTVT.

The rearrangement uses TRBV7-2 and TRBJ2-3; 11 bases are shared with TRBD2. The CDR3 length is 14 residues. Germline values: CDR1 SGHTA, CDR2 FQGNSA. V lost 6 bases to trimming and J lost 4 bases; unmatched junction nucleotides: 3. CDR3 in DNA: TGTGCCAGCAGGGTACTAGCGGGGGCAGATACGCAGTATTTT. This translates into CASRVLAGADTQYF.

The chain uses TRBV7-6 and TRBJ2-6; D might be TRBD1 (5 bases). CDR3 length: 19 amino acids. V was pared by 5 bases and J by 0 bases, with 20 bases between. CDR1 is SGHVS, CDR2 FNYEAQ, per germline. CDR3 bases: TGTGCCAGCAGCCCGTCCCGTAGGACAACCAACTCTGGGGCCAACGTCCTGACTTTC. Its translation: CASSPSRRTTNSGANVLTF.

The rearrangement links TRBV2 to TRBJ2-3; TRBD2 aligns across 13 bases. Germline V gene sequence: CDR1 SNHLY, CDR2 FYNNEI. The CDR3 loop spans 15 amino acids. The V gene end was trimmed by 11 bases and the J gene end by 0 bases; junction bases not matched to a gene: 5. CDR3 region: CASGTSGESTDTQYF. DNA for the CDR3: TGTGCCTCTGGGACTAGCGGGGAAAGCACAGATACGCAGTATTTT.